This T cell receptor (beta chain) comes out of a study of T cells in Graves' hyperthyroidism and ophthalmopathy. This clonotype was seen a handful of times. Germline values: CDR1 MNHEY, CDR2 SVGEGT. The length of the CDR3 is 15 residues. Germline trimming cut 5 bases from V and 6 bases from J; bases unmatched to any gene: 11. RNA transcripts yielded amplified TCR beta CDR3 regions. First-round RT-PCR targeting the TCR CDR3 was performed with the HTBI primer set. TCRdb passed the multiplex PCR reads through MiXCR, listing each CDR3 protein once. The sample contains 660,000 or so distinct CDR3 sequences, around 20% of which appear only once.

The specimen was blood. This sequence was found in a man in his thirties or forties with Graves' ophthalmopathy. The chain employs TRBV6-2 or TRBV6-3 and TRBJ2-7; 9 nucleotides align to TRBD2. Here the CDR3 reads CASSSSRTSVGEQYF. CDR3 DNA sequence: TGTGCCAGCAGTAGCTCGAGGACTAGCGTCGGCGAGCAGTACTTC.